Listed here are 32 T cell receptor beta chains from one sample, sequenced in a study of blood T cells in healthy people across ages. A J-beta primer mix and a sample-barcoded 5' primer were used in a second PCR of about 7 to 12 cycles. TCRdb analysed the 5' RACE reads with MiXCR anew, one entry per CDR3 protein. The table has 1,100,000 or so distinct CDR3 sequences, 35% to 55% seen once. Input material: blood. The source is an older woman in good health.

This clonotype was counted a few times. The rearrangement links TRBV3-1 to TRBJ2-7; unclear D gene. The CDR3 spans 14 residues. Trimming removed 0 bases at V and 3 bases at J, with 9 bases between. CDR1 and CDR2 from the germline V gene are LGHDT and YNNKEL (reference sequence). CDR3 residues: CASSQDQWGYEQYF. The CDR3 coding sequence is TGTGCCAGCAGCCAAGATCAGTGGGGCTACGAGCAGTACTTC.

This clonotype was detected only a few times. V usage is TRBV20-1 and J usage is TRBJ2-7; D is undetermined. Germline values: CDR1 DFQATT, CDR2 SNEGSKA (reference sequence). V dropped 0 bases and J dropped 2 bases, with 11 bases sitting between them. The CDR3 is made up of 14 amino acids. In nucleotides, the CDR3 is TGCAGTGCTAGAGATCTTCGGCAGACCTACGAGCAGTACTTC. This gives the protein CSARDLRQTYEQYF.

The chain recombines TRBV7-2 with TRBJ2-3, with D possibly TRBD2 on 5 matching bases. CDR3 length equals 15 residues. Germline-derived CDR1 and CDR2 are SGHTA and FQGNSA. Trimming shortened V by 2 bases and J by 0 bases, and 9 bases separated the two germline ends. The CDR3 DNA reads as TGTGCCAGCAGCTTAATCGGGAAGAGCACAGATACGCAGTATTTT. Translated, it gives CASSLIGKSTDTQYF.

The chain employs TRBV6-6 and TRBJ2-1, with TRBD2 matching over 7 bases. The CDR3 consists of 16 residues. J gave up 5 bases and V 0 bases, and 7 bases lay outside the gene matches. Germline V lookup: CDR1 MNHNY, CDR2 SVGAGI (reference sequence). CDR3 loop: CASSYSVAGKNNEQFF. CDR3 sequence (DNA): TGTGCCAGCAGTTACTCAGTAGCGGGCAAGAACAATGAGCAGTTCTTC.

This chain links TRBV10-3 with TRBJ2-1, with 11 bases aligning to TRBD2. Looked up from germline, CDR1 is ENHRY and CDR2 is SYGVKD. The ends lost 2 bases at V and 4 bases at J; junction bases unmatched: 4. The CDR3 runs to 16 residues. DNA of the CDR3: TGTGCCATCAGTGAGATACTAGCGGGAGAGTACAATGAGCAGTTCTTC. Protein product: CAISEILAGEYNEQFF.

The V gene is TRBV9, the J gene TRBJ1-2; no clear D gene. This CDR3 has 15 amino acids. V lost 2 bases to trimming and J lost 4 bases, with 15 bases between them. Per germline, CDR1 SGDLS and CDR2 YYNGEE. CDR3 loop: CASSVPTSPIYGYTF. In nucleotides, the CDR3 is TGTGCCAGCAGCGTCCCGACAAGCCCAATCTATGGCTACACCTTC.

The chain is built from TRBV7-3 and TRBJ1-6, with TRBD1 as a possible D gene (5 bases). Trimming pared 3 bases from V and 10 bases from J, leaving 13 bases between. This CDR3 region has 14 residues. Germline V gene lookup returns CDR1 SGHTA and CDR2 FQGTGA. The CDR3 here is CASSLDPEGSPLHF. As DNA, the CDR3 is TGTGCCAGCAGCTTGGACCCAGAGGGGTCACCCCTCCACTTT.

This clonotype was detected a few times. The rearrangement joins TRBV5-6 to TRBJ2-7, with 7 nucleotides matching TRBD1. CDR1 and CDR2 from the germline V gene are SGHDT and YYEEEE. Germline trimming cut 0 bases from V and 6 bases from J; bases unmatched to any gene: 6. The CDR3 runs to 14 residues. The CDR3 sequence is CASSLGQGISEQYF. CDR3 bases: TGTGCCAGCAGCTTGGGACAGGGCATTAGCGAGCAGTACTTC.

The J gene is TRBJ2-2, the V gene TRBV7-3; D perhaps matches TRBD2 (6 bases). V was cut by 2 bases and J by 2 bases, with 12 bases left in between. The CDR3 extends over 16 amino acids. Germline V gene sequence: CDR1 SGHTA, CDR2 FQGTGA. The CDR3 sequence is CASSLRAAGNTGELFF. The CDR3 DNA reads as TGTGCCAGCAGCTTACGCGCAGCGGGTAACACCGGGGAGCTGTTTTTT.

The V call is TRBV20-1, the J call TRBJ2-7; 10 positions agree with TRBD1. Germline V gene data show CDR1 as DFQATT and CDR2 as SNEGSKA (reference sequence). The CDR3 length is 14 residues. Losses at the gene ends were 5 bases for V and 2 bases for J; bases not matched to a gene: 6. CDR3 DNA: TGCAGTGCTGCCGGGACAGGGGTGCCCTACGAGCAGTACTTC. It translates to CSAAGTGVPYEQYF.

J is TRBJ2-5 and V is TRBV15; the match to TRBD2 covers 8 bases. This CDR3 has 16 amino acids. The ends lost 3 bases at V and 11 bases at J; junction bases unmatched: 17. Per germline, CDR1 LNHNV and CDR2 YYDKDF (reference sequence). The CDR3: CATSRPSSGPTNEQYF. CDR3 DNA sequence: TGTGCCACCAGCAGGCCCTCTAGCGGGCCCACCAATGAGCAGTACTTC.

This chain joins TRBV5-6 and TRBJ1-2, with 7 bases lining up with TRBD1. The CDR3 extends over 14 amino acids. J gave up 4 bases and V 4 bases, and 7 bases lay outside the gene matches. Germline V gene sequence: CDR1 SGHDT, CDR2 YYEEEE. In DNA form, the CDR3 reads TGTGCCAGCAGCCCTAAGGGGACAGTCTATGGCTACACCTTC. Protein sequence: CASSPKGTVYGYTF.

V gene TRBV6-1 combines with J gene TRBJ2-3; possible D gene TRBD2, 5 bases. The germline V gene encodes CDR1 MNHNS and CDR2 SASEGT. V was shortened by 6 bases and J by 6 bases, with 13 bases between the two germline ends. This CDR3 is built from 13 residues. The CDR3, as DNA: TGTGCCAGCAGACTAGGCTCCGCCGATACGCAGTATTTT. It encodes CASRLGSADTQYF.

This chain joins TRBV12-3 or TRBV12-4 and TRBJ2-4, with a weak D call TRBD1 (6 bases). Trimming cost V 7 bases and J 1 base, with 17 bases left between them. This CDR3 spans 16 amino acids. This CDR3 is CASNGTPISAKNIQYF. Here the CDR3 DNA reads TGTGCCAGCAACGGGACACCTATATCGGCCAAAAACATTCAGTACTTC.

The V call is TRBV27, the J call TRBJ2-7; possibly TRBD1 or TRBD2 for D (6 bases each). Trimming stripped 6 bases from V and 0 bases from J, with 18 bases between. Germline assignment: CDR1 MNHEY and CDR2 SMNVEV (reference sequence). The length of the CDR3 is 16 residues. The CDR3 is CASRRLWGANSYEQYF. The CDR3 DNA is TGTGCCAGCAGGCGGCTGTGGGGGGCCAACTCCTACGAGCAGTACTTC.

This clonotype was recorded a few times. In DNA form, the CDR3 reads TGTGCCAGCAGCTCCAGGGGCGATGAGCAGTTCTTC. Its protein product is CASSSRGDEQFF. The J gene is TRBJ2-1, the V gene TRBV7-9; weak D call: TRBD1 (6 bases). CDR1 and CDR2 (germline): SEHNR, FQNEAQ (reference sequence). V lost 4 bases, J lost 8 bases, and 9 bases lay in between. The CDR3 runs 12 residues.

The chain couples TRBV12-3 or TRBV12-4 to TRBJ2-3; 7 bases match TRBD2. CDR3 length equals 14 residues. V dropped 6 bases and J dropped 2; count of bases not matched to a gene: 5. CDR3 loop: CASRAGLPTDTQYF. The CDR3 bases are TGTGCCAGCAGGGCGGGACTACCCACAGATACGCAGTATTTT.

This clonotype was detected only a few times. The chain combines TRBV6-2 or TRBV6-3 with TRBJ1-4; D ambiguous. The CDR3 totals 13 residues. Germline loops: CDR1 MNHEY, CDR2 SVGEGT. Trimming pared 6 bases from V and 8 bases from J, leaving 13 bases between. The CDR3 loop is CASRGNLIEKLFF. CDR3 nucleotides: TGTGCCAGCAGAGGCAACCTAATCGAAAAACTGTTTTTT.

The chain couples TRBV7-3 to TRBJ2-1; D is uncertain. The V gene's germline CDR1 is SGHTA and CDR2 FQGTGA. Trimming removed 6 bases at V and 4 bases at J, with 19 bases between. There are 16 residues in the CDR3. In DNA form, the CDR3 reads TGTGCCAGCAGTCCACTGACCACCTCCGGGTACAATGAGCAGTTCTTC. It translates to CASSPLTTSGYNEQFF.

This clonotype was observed a handful of times. V is TRBV15 and J is TRBJ2-7; the D is unclear. The J call may be faulty, since TRBJ2-5 better matches the DNA end. CDR1 LNHNV and CDR2 YYDKDF come from the germline V gene (reference sequence). This CDR3 has 13 residues. The CDR3 protein is CATRAESVATQYF. CDR3 in DNA: TGTGCCACCAGAGCTGAATCGGTGGCGACCCAGTACTTC.

Worth noting for this clonotype: It may be a read error: a sequence one base away is much more abundant. The V and J genes are TRBV28 and TRBJ2-7; maybe TRBD2 (5 bases). CDR3 length: 12 residues. The germline V gene encodes CDR1 MDHEN and CDR2 SYDVKM. The V and J ends lost 6 bases and 2 bases respectively, with 8 bases between them. The CDR3 reads CASRPGTYEQYF. The CDR3 DNA follows: TGTGCCAGCAGGCCGGGAACCTACGAGCAGTACTTC.

V usage is TRBV2 and J usage is TRBJ1-2, with D unresolved. Germline assignment: CDR1 SNHLY and CDR2 FYNNEI. V was shortened by 6 bases and J by 8 bases, with 16 bases between the two germline ends. CDR3 length: 13 amino acids. CDR3 sequence (DNA): TGTGCCAGCAGGGAGGAGTTAGCTTTGGGCTACACCTTC. Protein product: CASREELALGYTF.

V is TRBV28 and J is TRBJ2-7, with D possibly being TRBD2 (6 bases). The CDR3 loop spans 14 amino acids. Germline V gives CDR1 MDHEN, CDR2 SYDVKM. With 6 bases removed from V and 7 bases from J, the gap between germline ends came to 19 bases. The CDR3 region is CASSLEASDNEQYF. The CDR3 coding sequence is TGTGCCAGCAGCCTCGAGGCTAGCGACAATGAGCAGTACTTC.

The chain joins TRBV10-3 to TRBJ1-2; D unclear. The CDR3 covers 13 residues. Germline CDR1 reads ENHRY; CDR2 reads SYGVKD. The V end lost 3 bases, the J end lost 4 bases, and 9 bases lay between the germline ends. CDR3 sequence: CAISEGIIYGYTF. The CDR3 nucleotides are TGTGCCATCAGTGAAGGGATCATCTATGGCTACACCTTC.

This clonotype was detected only a few times. V gene TRBV5-6 combines with J gene TRBJ2-1; TRBD2 aligns across 9 bases. The germline gives CDR1 SGHDT, CDR2 YYEEEE. The CDR3 is 18 residues long. V dropped 2 bases and J dropped 6; count of bases not matched to a gene: 15. The CDR3 reads CASSFAGSGGRALNEQFF. CDR3 nucleotides: TGTGCCAGCAGCTTCGCGGGATCGGGCGGGAGGGCCCTCAATGAGCAGTTCTTC.

The rearrangement links TRBV4-1 to TRBJ2-5, with D tentatively TRBD1 (5 bases). The DNA matches TRBJ2-7 better at its end, which makes the J call doubtful. The CDR3 consists of 14 residues. Per the germline V gene, CDR1 is MGHRA and CDR2 is YSYEKL. The CDR3 nucleotides read TGCGCCAGCAGCCCTCCGACAGTCAACGGCGAGCAGTACTTC. Translation: CASSPPTVNGEQYF.

This clonotype was observed a handful of times. J is TRBJ1-5 and V is TRBV12-3 or TRBV12-4; a possible D gene is TRBD1 (6 bases). The V and J ends lost 6 bases and 3 bases respectively, with 15 bases between them. The CDR3 is made up of 15 amino acids. CDR3 DNA sequence: TGTGCCAGCAGCCTCTCACAGGGCGCCAATCAGCCCCAGCATTTT. It is translated as CASSLSQGANQPQHF.

This clonotype appeared a few times. V usage is TRBV28 and J usage is TRBJ2-7; 10 nucleotides match TRBD2. The CDR3 sequence is 15 residues long. Looked up from germline, CDR1 is MDHEN and CDR2 is SYDVKM. Trimming cost V 3 bases and J 5 bases; bases outside gene matches: 7. CDR3 residues: CASSFTSGMRNEQYF. The CDR3 DNA reads TGTGCCAGCAGTTTTACTAGCGGGATGAGGAACGAGCAGTACTTC.

The rearrangement links TRBV2 to TRBJ2-3; the D is unclear. Germline-derived CDR1 and CDR2 are SNHLY and FYNNEI. The CDR3 spans 16 residues. V lost 3 bases, J lost 2 bases, and 15 bases lay in between. DNA of the CDR3: TGTGCCAGCAGTGACTTCGGAGCGAGGCCCACAGATACGCAGTATTTT. The encoded protein is CASSDFGARPTDTQYF.

This clonotype was seen only a few times. The CDR3 sequence: CSVDNYGYTF. The CDR3 bases are TGCAGCGTTGACAACTATGGCTACACCTTC. The chain uses TRBV29-1 and TRBJ1-2, with no clear D. V lost 3 bases and J 2 bases, leaving 1 base between the germline ends. The CDR3 contains 10 residues. Germline CDR1 is SQVTM and CDR2 is ANQGSEA.

V gene TRBV27 combines with J gene TRBJ2-7; D is perhaps TRBD1 (6 bases). The ends were cut back, 3 bases at V and 0 bases at J, with 9 bases in the middle. The CDR3 extends over 14 amino acids. Looked up from germline, CDR1 is MNHEY and CDR2 is SMNVEV (reference sequence). CDR3 DNA: TGTGCCAGCAGTTTTGTCAGGGGCTCCTACGAGCAGTACTTC. It specifies CASSFVRGSYEQYF.

V usage is TRBV2 and J usage is TRBJ1-5, with D hard to call. Germline CDR1 and CDR2: SNHLY and FYNNEI. CDR3 length: 14 amino acids. Trimming shortened V by 7 bases and J by 4 bases, and 14 bases separated the two germline ends. CDR3 loop: CASNPSGGNQPQHF. As DNA, the CDR3 is TGTGCCAGCAATCCTTCCGGAGGGAATCAGCCCCAGCATTTT.